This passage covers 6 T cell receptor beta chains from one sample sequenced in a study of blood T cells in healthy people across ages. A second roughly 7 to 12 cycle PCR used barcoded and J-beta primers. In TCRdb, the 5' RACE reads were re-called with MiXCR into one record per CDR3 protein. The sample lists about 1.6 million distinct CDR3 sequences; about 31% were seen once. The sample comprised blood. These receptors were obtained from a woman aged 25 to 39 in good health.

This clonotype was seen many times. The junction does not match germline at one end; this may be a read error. CDR3 sequence: CASSQSGANVLTF. CDR3 coding DNA: TGCGCCAGCAGCCAATCGGGGGCCAACGTCCTGACTTTC. This chain connects TRBV3-1 to TRBJ2-6; D not certain. The CDR3 sequence is 13 residues long. The germline V gene encodes CDR1 LGHDT and CDR2 YNNKEL (reference sequence).

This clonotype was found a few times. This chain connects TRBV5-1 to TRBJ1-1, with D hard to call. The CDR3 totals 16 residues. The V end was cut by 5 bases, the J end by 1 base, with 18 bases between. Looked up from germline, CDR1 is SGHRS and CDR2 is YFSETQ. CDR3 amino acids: CASRTGKVPTNTEAFF. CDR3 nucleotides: TGCGCCAGCAGGACGGGCAAGGTACCCACGAACACTGAAGCTTTCTTT.

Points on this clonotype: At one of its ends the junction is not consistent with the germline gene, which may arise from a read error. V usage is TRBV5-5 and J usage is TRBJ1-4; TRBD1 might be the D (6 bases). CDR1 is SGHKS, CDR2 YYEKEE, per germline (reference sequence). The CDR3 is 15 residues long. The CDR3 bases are TGTACCAGCAGCTTGGGGGCCGCTCGACTGGAGAAACTGTTTTTT. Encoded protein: CTSSLGAARLEKLFF.

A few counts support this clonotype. The CDR3 sequence: CASTSSVAGAIRFNTDTQYF. The CDR3 coding sequence is TGTGCCAGCACCTCCTCTGTAGCGGGAGCCATCCGGTTCAACACAGATACGCAGTATTTT. The chain uses TRBV7-9 and TRBJ2-3, with 9 bases matching TRBD2. The CDR3 has 20 residues. J was trimmed by 2 bases and V by 7 bases; bases with no gene match: 22. Germline CDR1 and CDR2: SEHNR and FQNEAQ (reference sequence). Together with reference TRBV7-9 and TRBJ2-3, the CDR3 gives the full variable domain: DTGVSQNPRHKITKRGQNVTFRCDPISEHNRLYWYRQTLGQGPEFLTYFQNEAQLEKSRLLSDRFSAERPKGSFSTLEIQRTEQGDSAMYLCASTSSVAGAIRFNTDTQYFGPGTRLTVL.

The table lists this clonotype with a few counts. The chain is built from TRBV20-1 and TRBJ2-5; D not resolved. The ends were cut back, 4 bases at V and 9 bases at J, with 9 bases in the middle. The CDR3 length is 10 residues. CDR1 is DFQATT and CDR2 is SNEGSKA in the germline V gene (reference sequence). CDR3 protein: CSATRGAQYF. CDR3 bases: TGCAGTGCTACCCGCGGCGCCCAGTACTTC.

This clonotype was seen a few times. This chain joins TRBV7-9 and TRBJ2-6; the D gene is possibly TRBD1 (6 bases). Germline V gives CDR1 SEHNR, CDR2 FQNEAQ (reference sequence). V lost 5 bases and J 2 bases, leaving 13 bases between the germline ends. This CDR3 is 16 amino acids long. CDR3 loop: CASSIDRLPGANVLTF. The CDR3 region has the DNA TGTGCCAGCAGCATCGACAGGCTTCCTGGGGCCAACGTCCTGACTTTC.